Listed below are T cell receptor beta chains from one sample, sequenced in a study of T-cell reconstitution after alpha-beta-depleted transplantation in children. MiXCR was run by TCRdb on the PCR reads, yielding one entry per CDR3 protein. The sample lists approximately 85,000 distinct CDR3 sequences, roughly an eighth seen once, with around a quarter in the top ten. The input for sequencing was PBMCs, mostly from graft donor cells, taken 180 days after TCRalphabeta/CD19-depleted stem cell transplant. The source of these receptors is a male patient between 2 and 9 years old who had a stem cell transplant for acute lymphoblastic leukemia, so the T cells may come from the graft donor. Each CDR3 is given with its conserved first and last residue. The D gene is left open where the match is weak. Clone size, where shown, is once, few, many, or a class for clones that have expanded.

.,TRBJ2-5,once,TRBV12-3/TRBV12-4,CASSPGGQETQYF,TGTGCCAGCAGCCCAGGAGGGCAAGAGACCCAGTACTTC
TRBD1,TRBJ2-3,.,TRBV5-1,CASSLDRGPSTDTQYF,TGCGCCAGCAGCCTGGACAGGGGGCCGAGCACAGATACGCAGTATTTT
.,TRBJ2-2,.,TRBV12-3/TRBV12-4,CASSLIHRRVTGELFF,TGTGCCAGCAGTTTAATTCACAGGCGAGTCACCGGGGAGCTGTTTTTT
.,TRBJ2-4,few,TRBV20-1,CSARDALLAKNIQYF,TGCAGTGCTAGAGATGCACTCCTGGCCAAAAACATTCAGTACTTC
.,TRBJ1-2,.,TRBV30,CAWSPDPWELYGYTF,TGTGCCTGGAGTCCGGACCCTTGGGAACTATATGGCTACACCTTC
.,TRBJ2-1,few,TRBV5-1,CASTLPGAHNEQFF,TGCGCCAGCACCCTTCCGGGGGCTCACAATGAGCAGTTCTTC
TRBD1,TRBJ1-3,few,TRBV7-6,CASSSGTGVLSGNTIYF,TGTGCCAGCAGCTCCGGGACAGGGGTTCTCTCTGGAAACACCATATATTTT
TRBD2,TRBJ2-5,few,TRBV20-1,CSARGTSGEETQYF,TGCAGTGCTAGAGGGACTAGCGGGGAGGAGACCCAGTACTTC
.,TRBJ1-6,few,TRBV12-3/TRBV12-4,CASSSARLLHF,TGTGCCAGCAGTTCGGCCAGGCTCCTCCACTTT
.,TRBJ1-1,.,TRBV2,CASRENTEAFF,TGTGCCAGCAGGGAAAACACTGAAGCTTTCTTT
.,TRBJ1-2,.,TRBV29-1,CSVGTANYGYTF,TGCAGCGTTGGAACAGCCAACTATGGCTACACCTTC
TRBD1,TRBJ2-1,few,TRBV7-3,CASSLHSGQVNNEQFF,TGTGCCAGCAGCTTACACTCGGGACAGGTCAACAATGAGCAGTTCTTC
TRBD2,TRBJ2-5,.,TRBV11-2,CASSSGIHSGRALETQYF,TGTGCCAGCAGCTCGGGAATCCATAGCGGGAGGGCCCTAGAGACCCAGTACTTC
.,TRBJ2-1,.,TRBV29-1,CSVLQGGEQFF,TGCAGCGTTTTACAGGGAGGGGAGCAGTTCTTC
TRBD2,TRBJ2-1,.,TRBV5-6,CASSYASGRAGNEQFF,TGTGCCAGCAGCTACGCGAGCGGGAGGGCAGGGAATGAGCAGTTCTTC